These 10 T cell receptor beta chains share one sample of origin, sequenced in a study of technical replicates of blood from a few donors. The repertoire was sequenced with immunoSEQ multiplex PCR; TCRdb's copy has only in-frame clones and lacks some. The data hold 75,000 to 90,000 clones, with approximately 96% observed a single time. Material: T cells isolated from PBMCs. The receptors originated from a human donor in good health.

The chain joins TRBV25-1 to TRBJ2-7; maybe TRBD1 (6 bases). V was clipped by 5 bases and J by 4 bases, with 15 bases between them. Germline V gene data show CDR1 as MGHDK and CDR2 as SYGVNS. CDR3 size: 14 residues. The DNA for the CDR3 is TGTGCCAGCAGTTCCTACAGGGAAAGGTACGAGCAGTACTTC. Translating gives CASSSYRERYEQYF.

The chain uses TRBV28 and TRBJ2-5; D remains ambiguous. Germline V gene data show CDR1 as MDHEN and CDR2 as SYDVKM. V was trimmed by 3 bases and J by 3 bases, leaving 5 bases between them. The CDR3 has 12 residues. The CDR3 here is CASSFPKETQYF. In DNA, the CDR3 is TGTGCCAGCAGTTTCCCCAAAGAGACCCAGTACTTC.

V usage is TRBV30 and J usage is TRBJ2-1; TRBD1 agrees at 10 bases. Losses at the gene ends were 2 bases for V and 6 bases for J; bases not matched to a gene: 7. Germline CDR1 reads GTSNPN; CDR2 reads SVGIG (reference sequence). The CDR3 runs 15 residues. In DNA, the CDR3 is TGTGCCTGGAGTCCAGGGACAGGGGAAGGCAATGAGCAGTTCTTC. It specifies CAWSPGTGEGNEQFF.

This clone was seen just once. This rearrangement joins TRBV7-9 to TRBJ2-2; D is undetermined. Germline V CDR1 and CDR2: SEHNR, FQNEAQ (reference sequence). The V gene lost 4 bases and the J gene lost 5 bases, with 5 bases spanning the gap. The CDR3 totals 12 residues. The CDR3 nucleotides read TGTGCCAGCAGCTACACGACCGGGGAGCTGTTTTTT. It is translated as CASSYTTGELFF.

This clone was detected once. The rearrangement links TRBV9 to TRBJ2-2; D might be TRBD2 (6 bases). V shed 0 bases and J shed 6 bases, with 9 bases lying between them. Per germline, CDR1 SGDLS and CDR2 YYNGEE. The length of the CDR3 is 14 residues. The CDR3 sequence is CASSVAGDPGELFF. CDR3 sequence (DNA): TGTGCCAGCAGCGTAGCGGGAGATCCCGGGGAGCTGTTTTTT.

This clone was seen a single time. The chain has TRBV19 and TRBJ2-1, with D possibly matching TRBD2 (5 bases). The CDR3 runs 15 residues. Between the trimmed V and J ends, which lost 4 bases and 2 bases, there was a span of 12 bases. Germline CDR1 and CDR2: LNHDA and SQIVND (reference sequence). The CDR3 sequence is CASSTPPGAYNEQFF. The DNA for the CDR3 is TGTGCCAGTAGTACCCCCCCCGGGGCCTACAATGAGCAGTTCTTC.

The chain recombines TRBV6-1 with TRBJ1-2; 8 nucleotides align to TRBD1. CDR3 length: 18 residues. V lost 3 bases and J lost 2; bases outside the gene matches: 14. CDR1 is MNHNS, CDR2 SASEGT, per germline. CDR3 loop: CASSETPGGGVRNYGYTF. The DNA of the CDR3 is TGTGCCAGCAGTGAGACTCCAGGGGGCGGAGTCCGAAACTATGGCTACACCTTC.

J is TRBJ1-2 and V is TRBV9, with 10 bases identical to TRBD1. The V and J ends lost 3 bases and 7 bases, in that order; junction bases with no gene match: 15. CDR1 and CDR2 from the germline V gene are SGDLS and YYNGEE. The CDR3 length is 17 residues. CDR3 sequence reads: CASSDQSRQGAVFGYTF. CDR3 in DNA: TGTGCCAGCAGCGACCAAAGCCGACAGGGGGCTGTTTTTGGCTACACCTTC.

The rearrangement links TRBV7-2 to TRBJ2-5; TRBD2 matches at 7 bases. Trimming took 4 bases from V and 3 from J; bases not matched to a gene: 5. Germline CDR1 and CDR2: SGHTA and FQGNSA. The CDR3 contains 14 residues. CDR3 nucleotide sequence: TGTGCCAGCAGCTCGGGGCTAGCGGAAGAGACCCAGTACTTC. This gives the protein CASSSGLAEETQYF.

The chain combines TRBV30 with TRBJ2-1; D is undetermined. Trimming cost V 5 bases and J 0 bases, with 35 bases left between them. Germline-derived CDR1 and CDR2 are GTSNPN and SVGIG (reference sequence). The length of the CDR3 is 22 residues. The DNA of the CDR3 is TGTGCCTGGGGTGGGGTTCTAAATTCGGGTAGCTCGGGTCAAAGCTCCTACAATGAGCAGTTCTTC. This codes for CAWGGVLNSGSSGQSSYNEQFF. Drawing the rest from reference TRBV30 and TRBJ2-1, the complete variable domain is SQTIHQWPATLVQPVGSPLSLECTVEGTSNPNLYWYRQAAGRGLQLLFYSVGIGQISSEVPQNLSASRPQDRQFILSSKKLLLSDSGFYLCAWGGVLNSGSSGQSSYNEQFFGPGTRLTVL.